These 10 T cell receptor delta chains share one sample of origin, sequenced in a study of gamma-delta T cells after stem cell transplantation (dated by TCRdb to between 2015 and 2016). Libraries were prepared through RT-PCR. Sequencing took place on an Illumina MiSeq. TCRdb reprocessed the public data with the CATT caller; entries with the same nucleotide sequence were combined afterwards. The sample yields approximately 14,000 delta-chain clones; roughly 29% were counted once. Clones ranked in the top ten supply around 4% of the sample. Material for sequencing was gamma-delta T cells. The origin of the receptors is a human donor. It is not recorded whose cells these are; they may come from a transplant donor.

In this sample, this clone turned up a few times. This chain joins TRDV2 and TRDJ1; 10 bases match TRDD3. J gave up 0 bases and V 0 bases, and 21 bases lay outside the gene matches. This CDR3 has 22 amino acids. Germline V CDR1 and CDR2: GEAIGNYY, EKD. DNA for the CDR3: TGTGCCTGTGACACCGGAGCTACGTGGGGGTACTGGGGGATCAAAGACACCGATAAACTCATCTTT. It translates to CACDTGATWGYWGIKDTDKLIF.

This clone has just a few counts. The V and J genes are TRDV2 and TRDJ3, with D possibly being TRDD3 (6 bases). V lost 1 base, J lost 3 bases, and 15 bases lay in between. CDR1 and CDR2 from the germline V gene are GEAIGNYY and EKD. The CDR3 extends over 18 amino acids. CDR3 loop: CACDTVWGGSWDTRQMFF. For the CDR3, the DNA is TGTGCCTGTGACACAGTCTGGGGCGGAAGCTGGGACACCCGACAGATGTTTTTC.

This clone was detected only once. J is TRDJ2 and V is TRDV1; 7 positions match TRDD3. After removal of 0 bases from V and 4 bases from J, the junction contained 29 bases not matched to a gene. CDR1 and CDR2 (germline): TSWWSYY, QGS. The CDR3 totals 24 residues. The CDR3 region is CALGELNTPPMGGDALSATAQLFF. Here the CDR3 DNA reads TGTGCTCTTGGGGAACTAAATACCCCTCCAATGGGGGGGGATGCCCTGAGTGCGACAGCACAACTCTTCTTT.

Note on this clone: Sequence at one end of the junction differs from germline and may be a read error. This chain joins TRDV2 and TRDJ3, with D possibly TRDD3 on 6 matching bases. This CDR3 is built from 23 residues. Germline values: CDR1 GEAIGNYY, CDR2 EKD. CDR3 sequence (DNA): TGTGCCTGTGATCGCCTTTCCTCCGGAAGGGGGGGAACTCGCTCCTGGGACACCCGAAAGATGTTTTTC. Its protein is CACDRLSSGRGGTRSWDTRKMFF.

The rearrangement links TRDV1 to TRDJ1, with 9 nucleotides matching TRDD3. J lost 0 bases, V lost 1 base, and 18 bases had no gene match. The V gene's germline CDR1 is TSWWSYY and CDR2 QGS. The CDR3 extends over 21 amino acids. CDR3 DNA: TGTGCTCTTGGGGAACCCGCTCCACCGGGGGATACTTGGGGGTACACCGATAAACTCATCTTT. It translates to CALGEPAPPGDTWGYTDKLIF.

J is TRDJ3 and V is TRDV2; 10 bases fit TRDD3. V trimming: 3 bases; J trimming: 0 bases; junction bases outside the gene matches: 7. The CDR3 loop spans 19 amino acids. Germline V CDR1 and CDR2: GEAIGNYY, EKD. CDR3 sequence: CACDAGDTWGSWDTRQMFF. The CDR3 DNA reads TGTGCCTGTGACGCGGGGGATACGTGGGGCTCCTGGGACACCCGACAGATGTTTTTC.

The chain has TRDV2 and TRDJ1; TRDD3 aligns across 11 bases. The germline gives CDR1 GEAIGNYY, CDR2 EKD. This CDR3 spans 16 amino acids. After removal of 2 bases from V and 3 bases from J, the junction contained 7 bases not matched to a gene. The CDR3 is CACDRGGGGYADKLIF. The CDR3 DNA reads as TGTGCCTGTGACAGGGGCGGTGGGGGATACGCCGATAAACTCATCTTT.

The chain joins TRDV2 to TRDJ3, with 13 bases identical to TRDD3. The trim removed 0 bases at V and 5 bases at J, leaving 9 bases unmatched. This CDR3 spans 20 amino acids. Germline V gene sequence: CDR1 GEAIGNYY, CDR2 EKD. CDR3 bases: TGTGCCTGTGACACCGTACTGGGGGATACGCCGATACGGGACACCCGACAGATGTTTTTC. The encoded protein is CACDTVLGDTPIRDTRQMFF.

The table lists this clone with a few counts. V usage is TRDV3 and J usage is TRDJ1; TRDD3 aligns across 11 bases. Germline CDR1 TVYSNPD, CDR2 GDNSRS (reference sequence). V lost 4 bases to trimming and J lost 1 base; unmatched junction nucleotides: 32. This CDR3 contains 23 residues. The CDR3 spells CASLGRARDSYWGITRTTDKLIF. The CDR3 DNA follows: TGTGCCTCCTTAGGGCGGGCACGGGATAGTTACTGGGGGATAACACGTACCACCGATAAACTCATCTTT. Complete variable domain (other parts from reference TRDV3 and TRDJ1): CDKVTQSSPDQTVASGSEVVLLCTYDTVYSNPDLFWYRIRPDYSFQFVFYGDNSRSEGADFTQGRFSVKHILTQKAFHLVISPVRTEDSATYYCASLGRARDSYWGITRTTDKLIFGKGTRVTVEP.

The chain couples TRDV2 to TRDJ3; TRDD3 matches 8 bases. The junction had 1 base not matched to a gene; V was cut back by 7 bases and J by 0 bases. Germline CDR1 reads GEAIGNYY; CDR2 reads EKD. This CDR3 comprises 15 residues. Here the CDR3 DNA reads TGTGCCTGCTGGGGGAGCTCCTGGGACACCCGACAGATGTTTTTC. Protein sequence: CACWGSSWDTRQMFF.